This T cell receptor (beta chain) was captured by sequencing in a study of blood T cell repertoires in COVID-19. Whole-study context: Acute and convalescent COVID-19 samples came from the United States, Italy and Spain.

Profiled with immunoSEQ multiplex PCR; TCRdb holds only in-frame clones, not every one. The sample contains hundreds of thousands of clones, around 80% of which appear only once. The CDR3 runs to 15 residues. The V and J ends lost 1 base and 0 bases respectively, with 10 bases between them. Germline-derived CDR1 and CDR2 are SGHNT and YYREEE (reference sequence). The V gene is TRBV5-4, the J gene TRBJ1-1; D perhaps matches TRBD1 (5 bases). This sequence originates from a young man with acute COVID-19. The sample was PBMCs or T cells enriched from blood (not recorded which). CDR3 bases: TGTGCCAGCAGCTTGTCTGCCAGGGTGAACACTGAAGCTTTCTTT. Its translation is CASSLSARVNTEAFF.